This T cell receptor beta chain was sequenced during a study of metastatic and nonmetastatic thyroid tumors. Across the study: The comparison covered peripheral blood and tumor or nodule tissue in malignant and benign thyroid patients. Notes on the study in general: It was reported that TCR beta diversity was significantly higher in malignant thyroid tumors than benign nodules, in blood and tumor.

There were no patients who had received any treatment before thyroid surgery. As regards this clone: Antigen unknown.

In the authors' methods: CDR3 was compared across clinicopathological groups, and the resulting differences were used to build a distant-metastasis classifier for papillary thyroid cancer. TCRdb re-called clones via MiXCR from the PCR reads. TCRdb assigned the V and J calls; the authors' analysis was not used. The data show approximately 69,000 clones, about 14% seen once. This CDR3 spans 12 amino acids. Trimming stripped 6 bases from V and 11 bases from J, with 13 bases between. The germline V gene encodes CDR1 SGHAT and CDR2 FQNNGV. Input material: blood. The chain is built from TRBV11-2 and TRBJ2-2, with D perhaps matching TRBD2 (7 bases). This sequence was found in a male donor with papillary thyroid cancer or a benign thyroid nodule (not recorded which). Some clones in this sample may be carry-over from other donors' samples. CDR3 DNA sequence: TGTGCCAGCAGGGGGGAGGGGGTTGAGCTGTTTTTT. Protein sequence: CASRGEGVELFF.